The 4 T cell receptor beta chains below come from one sample, sequenced in a study of T cell repertoires in cytomegalovirus infection. Antigens for these TCRs are unknown. TCRdb re-called the reads through MiXCR, storing one row per CDR3 protein. This sample has around 100,000 distinct CDR3 sequences, with roughly 9.1% found just once. Source material: PBMCs, sequenced either directly or after in vitro stimulation (not recorded which). These receptors all come from a human donor in good health (CMV status not recorded). Some clones in this sample may be carry-over from other donors' samples.

The chain combines TRBV7-3 with TRBJ2-5; unclear D gene. V lost 2 bases, J lost 5 bases, and 9 bases lay in between. The CDR3 has 13 residues. Germline CDR1 and CDR2: SGHTA and FQGTGA. The CDR3 reads CASSLADRETQYF. CDR3 nucleotides: TGTGCCAGCAGCTTAGCGGACCGGGAGACCCAGTACTTC.

This chain links TRBV4-1 with TRBJ2-5; 15 bases are a match to TRBD2. CDR3 length: 16 amino acids. V dropped 3 bases and J dropped 6; count of bases not matched to a gene: 5. Germline V lookup: CDR1 MGHRA, CDR2 YSYEKL. DNA of the CDR3: TGCGCCAGCAGCCAGGGACTAGCGGGAGGAGGGAAGACCCAGTACTTC. Protein product: CASSQGLAGGGKTQYF.

This clonotype was counted many times. This chain connects TRBV12-3 or TRBV12-4 to TRBJ1-1; D remains unclear. There are 13 residues in the CDR3. Trimming removed 4 bases from V and 7 bases from J, with 13 bases in between. The CDR3 loop reads CASSSRRTSEAFF. The DNA of the CDR3 is TGTGCCAGCAGTTCCAGACGGACGAGTGAAGCTTTCTTT.

This clonotype turned up a few times. This sequence joins TRBV20-1 and TRBJ1-4, with 7 bases aligning to TRBD1. Germline trimming cut 5 bases from V and 3 bases from J; bases unmatched to any gene: 9. Germline CDR1 is DFQATT and CDR2 is SNEGSKA (reference sequence). This CDR3 has 15 amino acids. CDR3 sequence (DNA): TGCAGTGCTGGACCATCCGGGACAGCTAATGAAAAACTGTTTTTT. This encodes CSAGPSGTANEKLFF.